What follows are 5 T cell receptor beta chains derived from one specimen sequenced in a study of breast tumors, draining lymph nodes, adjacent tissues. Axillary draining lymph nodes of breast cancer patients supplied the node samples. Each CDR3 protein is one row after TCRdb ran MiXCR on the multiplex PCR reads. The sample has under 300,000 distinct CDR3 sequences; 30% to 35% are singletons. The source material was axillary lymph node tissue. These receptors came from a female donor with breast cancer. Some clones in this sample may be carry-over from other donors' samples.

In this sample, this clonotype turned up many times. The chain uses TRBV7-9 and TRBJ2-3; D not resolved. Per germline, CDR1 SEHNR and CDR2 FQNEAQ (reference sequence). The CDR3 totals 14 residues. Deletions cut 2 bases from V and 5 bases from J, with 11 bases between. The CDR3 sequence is CASSLMETVDTQYF. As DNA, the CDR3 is TGTGCCAGCAGCTTAATGGAAACGGTAGATACGCAGTATTTT.

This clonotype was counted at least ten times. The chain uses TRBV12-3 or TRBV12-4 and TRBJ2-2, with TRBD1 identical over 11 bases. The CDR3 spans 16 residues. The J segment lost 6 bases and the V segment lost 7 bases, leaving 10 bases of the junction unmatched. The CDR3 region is CASTLADRGRAGELFF. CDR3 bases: TGTGCCAGCACACTCGCGGACAGGGGGCGGGCCGGGGAGCTGTTTTTT.

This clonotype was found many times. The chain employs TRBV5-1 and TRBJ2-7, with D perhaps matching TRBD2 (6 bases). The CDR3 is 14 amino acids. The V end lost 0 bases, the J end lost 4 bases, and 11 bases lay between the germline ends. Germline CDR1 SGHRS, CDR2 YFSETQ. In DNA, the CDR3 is TGCGCCAGCAGCTTGGCCCCGGGGGTTTACGAGCAGTACTTC. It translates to CASSLAPGVYEQYF.

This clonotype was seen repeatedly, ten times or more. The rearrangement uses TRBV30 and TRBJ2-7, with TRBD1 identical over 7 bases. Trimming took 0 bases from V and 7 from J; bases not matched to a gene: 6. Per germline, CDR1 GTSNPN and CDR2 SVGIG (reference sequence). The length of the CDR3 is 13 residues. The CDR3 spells CAWSVRTGLEQYF. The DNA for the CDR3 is TGTGCCTGGAGTGTTCGGACAGGACTTGAGCAGTACTTC.

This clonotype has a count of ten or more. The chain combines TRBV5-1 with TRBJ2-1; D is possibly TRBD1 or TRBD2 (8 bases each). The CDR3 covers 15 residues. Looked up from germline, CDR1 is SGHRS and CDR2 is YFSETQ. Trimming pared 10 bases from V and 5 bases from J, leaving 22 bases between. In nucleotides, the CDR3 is TGCGCCTCAGCGGGAGCAGGGGGCGATAACAATGAGCAGTTCTTC. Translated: CASAGAGGDNNEQFF.